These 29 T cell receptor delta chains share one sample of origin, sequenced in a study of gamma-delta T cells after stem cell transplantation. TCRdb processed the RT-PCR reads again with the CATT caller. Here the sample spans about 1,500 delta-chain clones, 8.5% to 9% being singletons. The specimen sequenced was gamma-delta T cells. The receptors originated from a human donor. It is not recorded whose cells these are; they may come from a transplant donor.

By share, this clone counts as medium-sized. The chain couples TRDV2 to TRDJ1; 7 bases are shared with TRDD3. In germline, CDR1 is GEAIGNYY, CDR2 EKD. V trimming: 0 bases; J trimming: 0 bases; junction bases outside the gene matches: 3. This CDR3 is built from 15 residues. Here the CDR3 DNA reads TGTGCCTGTGACACCCTGGGGGCCCACACCGATAAACTCATCTTT. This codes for CACDTLGAHTDKLIF.

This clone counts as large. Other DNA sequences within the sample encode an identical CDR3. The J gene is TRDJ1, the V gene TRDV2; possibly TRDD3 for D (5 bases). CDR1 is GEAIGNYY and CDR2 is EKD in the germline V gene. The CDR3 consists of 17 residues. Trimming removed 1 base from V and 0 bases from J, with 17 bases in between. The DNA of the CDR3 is TGTGCCTGTGACACTGCGGGGGGCCCGACGTACACCGATAAACTCATCTTT. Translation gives CACDTAGGPTYTDKLIF.

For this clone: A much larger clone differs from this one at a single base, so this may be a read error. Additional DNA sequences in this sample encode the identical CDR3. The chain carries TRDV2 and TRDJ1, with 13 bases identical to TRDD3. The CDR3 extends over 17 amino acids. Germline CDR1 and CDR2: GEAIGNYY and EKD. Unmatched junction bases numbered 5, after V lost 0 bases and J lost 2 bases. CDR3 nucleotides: TGTGCCTGTGACACCCTACTGGGGGATACGCGGACCGATAAACTCATCTTT. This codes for CACDTLLGDTRTDKLIF.

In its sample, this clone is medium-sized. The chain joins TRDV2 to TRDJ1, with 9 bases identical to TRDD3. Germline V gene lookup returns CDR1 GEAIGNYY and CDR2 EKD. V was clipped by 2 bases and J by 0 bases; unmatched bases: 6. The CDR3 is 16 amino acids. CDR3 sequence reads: CACDILGDPYTDKLIF. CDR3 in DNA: TGTGCCTGTGACATCCTGGGGGATCCGTACACCGATAAACTCATCTTT.

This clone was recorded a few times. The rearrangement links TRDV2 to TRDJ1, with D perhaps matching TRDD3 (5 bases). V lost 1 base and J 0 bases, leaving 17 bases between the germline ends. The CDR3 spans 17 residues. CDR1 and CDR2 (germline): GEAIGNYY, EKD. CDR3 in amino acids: CACDTAPGVHYTDKLIF. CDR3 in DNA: TGTGCCTGTGACACGGCTCCGGGGGTCCATTACACCGATAAACTCATCTTT.

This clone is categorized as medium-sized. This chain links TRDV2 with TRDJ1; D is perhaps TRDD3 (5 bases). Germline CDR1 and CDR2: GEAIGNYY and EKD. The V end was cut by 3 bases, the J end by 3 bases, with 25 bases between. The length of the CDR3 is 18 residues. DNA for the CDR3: TGTGCCTGTGACCCCCTTGATGATGGGGACTCTATCCCCGATAAACTCATCTTT. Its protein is CACDPLDDGDSIPDKLIF.

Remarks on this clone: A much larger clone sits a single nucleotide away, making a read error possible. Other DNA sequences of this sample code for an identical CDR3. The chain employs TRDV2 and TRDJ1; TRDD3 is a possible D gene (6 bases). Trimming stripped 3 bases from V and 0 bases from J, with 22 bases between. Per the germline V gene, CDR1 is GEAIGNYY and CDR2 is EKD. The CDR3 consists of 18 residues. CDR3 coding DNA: TGTGCCTGTGACCTGCTCAACGGGGGACCCGAGTACACCGATAAACTCATCTTT. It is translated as CACDLLNGGPEYTDKLIF.

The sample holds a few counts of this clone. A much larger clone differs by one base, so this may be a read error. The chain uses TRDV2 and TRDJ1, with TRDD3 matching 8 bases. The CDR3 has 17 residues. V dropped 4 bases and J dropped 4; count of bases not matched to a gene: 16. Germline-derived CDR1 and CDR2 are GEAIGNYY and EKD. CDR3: CACDPLLGVLYIDKLIF. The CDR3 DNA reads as TGTGCCTGTGATCCCCTACTGGGGGTTCTGTACATCGATAAACTCATCTTT.

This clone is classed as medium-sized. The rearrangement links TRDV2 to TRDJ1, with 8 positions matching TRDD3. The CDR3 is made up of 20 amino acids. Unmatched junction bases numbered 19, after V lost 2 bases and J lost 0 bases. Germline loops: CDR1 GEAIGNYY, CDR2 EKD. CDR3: CACDKVGYAPSNQYTDKLIF. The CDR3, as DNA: TGTGCCTGTGACAAGGTGGGATACGCCCCGTCGAACCAGTACACCGATAAACTCATCTTT.

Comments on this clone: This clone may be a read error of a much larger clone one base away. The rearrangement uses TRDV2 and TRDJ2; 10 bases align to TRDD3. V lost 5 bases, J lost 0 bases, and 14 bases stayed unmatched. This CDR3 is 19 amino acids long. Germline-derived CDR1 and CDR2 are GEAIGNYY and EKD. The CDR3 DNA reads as TGTGCCTGTGGCACATTGGGGGATACTAAGGGAGCTTTGACAGCACAACTCTTCTTT. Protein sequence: CACGTLGDTKGALTAQLFF.

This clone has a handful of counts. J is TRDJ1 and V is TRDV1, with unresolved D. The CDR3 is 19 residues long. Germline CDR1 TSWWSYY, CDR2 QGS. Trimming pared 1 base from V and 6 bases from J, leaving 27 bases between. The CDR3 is CALGEPYDPTLRPPYKLIF. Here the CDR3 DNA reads TGTGCTCTTGGGGAACCTTACGATCCCACTCTACGGCCTCCTTATAAACTCATCTTT.

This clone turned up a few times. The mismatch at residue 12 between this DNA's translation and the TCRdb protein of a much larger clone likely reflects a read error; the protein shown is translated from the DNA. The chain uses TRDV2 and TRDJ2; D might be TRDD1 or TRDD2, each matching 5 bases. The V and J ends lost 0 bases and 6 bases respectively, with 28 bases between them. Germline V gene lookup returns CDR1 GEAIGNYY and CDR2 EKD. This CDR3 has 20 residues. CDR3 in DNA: TGTGCCTGTGACACCCTAAATACTCATGGGTCTTCCAGTTCGGCAGCACAACTCTTCTTT. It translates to CACDTLNTHGSSSSAAQLFF.

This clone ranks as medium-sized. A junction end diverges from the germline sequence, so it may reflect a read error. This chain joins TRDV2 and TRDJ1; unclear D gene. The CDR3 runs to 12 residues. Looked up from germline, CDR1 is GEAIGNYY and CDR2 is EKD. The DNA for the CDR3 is TGCGCGAGAGTACTTAAAACCGATAAACTCATCTTT. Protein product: CARVLKTDKLIF.

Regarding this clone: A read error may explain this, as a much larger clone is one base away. CDR3 coding DNA: TGTGCCTGTGACACCTTGGGGGCTTCGACTTTGACAGCACAACTCTTCTTT. This encodes CACDTLGASTLTAQLFF. This rearrangement joins TRDV2 to TRDJ2; a possible D gene is TRDD3 (6 bases). V was cut by 0 bases and J by 0 bases, with 13 bases left in between. The CDR3 sequence is 17 residues long. Germline V gene sequence: CDR1 GEAIGNYY, CDR2 EKD.

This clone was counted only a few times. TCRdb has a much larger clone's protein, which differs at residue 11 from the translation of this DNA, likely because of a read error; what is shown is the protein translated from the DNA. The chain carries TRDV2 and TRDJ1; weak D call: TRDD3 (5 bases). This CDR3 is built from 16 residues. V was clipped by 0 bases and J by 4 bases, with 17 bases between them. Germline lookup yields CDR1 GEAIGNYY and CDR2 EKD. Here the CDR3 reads CACDTIIRAHIDKLIF. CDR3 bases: TGTGCCTGTGACACCATAATACGGGCCCACATCGATAAACTCATCTTT.

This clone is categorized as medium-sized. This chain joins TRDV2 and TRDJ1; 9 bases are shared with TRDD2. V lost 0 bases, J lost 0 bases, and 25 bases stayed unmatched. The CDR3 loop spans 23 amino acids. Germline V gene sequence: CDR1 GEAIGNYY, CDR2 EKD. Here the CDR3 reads CACDTVVRPSYVEGVMYTDKLIF. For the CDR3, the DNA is TGTGCCTGTGACACCGTAGTAAGGCCTTCCTACGTGGAGGGGGTTATGTACACCGATAAACTCATCTTT.

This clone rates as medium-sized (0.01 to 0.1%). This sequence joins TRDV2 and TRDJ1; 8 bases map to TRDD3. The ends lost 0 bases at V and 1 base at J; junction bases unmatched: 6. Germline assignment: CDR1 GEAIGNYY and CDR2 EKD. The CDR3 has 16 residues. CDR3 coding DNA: TGTGCCTGTGACACCGTCGGGATACGGGCCACCGATAAACTCATCTTT. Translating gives CACDTVGIRATDKLIF.

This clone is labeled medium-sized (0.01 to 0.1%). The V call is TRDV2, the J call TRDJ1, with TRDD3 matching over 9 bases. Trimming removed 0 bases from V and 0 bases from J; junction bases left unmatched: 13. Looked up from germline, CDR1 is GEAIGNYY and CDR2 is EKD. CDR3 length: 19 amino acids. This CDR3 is CACDTAELGDRMYTDKLIF. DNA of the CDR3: TGTGCCTGTGACACCGCGGAACTGGGGGACAGAATGTACACCGATAAACTCATCTTT.

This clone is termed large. CDR3 sequence: CACDTVEGVSDKLIF. The CDR3 nucleotides are TGTGCCTGTGACACGGTGGAAGGTGTCTCCGATAAACTCATCTTT. This chain joins TRDV2 and TRDJ1; D not certain. The CDR3 is 15 residues long. V was cut by 1 base and J by 3 bases, with 14 bases left in between. The germline gives CDR1 GEAIGNYY, CDR2 EKD.

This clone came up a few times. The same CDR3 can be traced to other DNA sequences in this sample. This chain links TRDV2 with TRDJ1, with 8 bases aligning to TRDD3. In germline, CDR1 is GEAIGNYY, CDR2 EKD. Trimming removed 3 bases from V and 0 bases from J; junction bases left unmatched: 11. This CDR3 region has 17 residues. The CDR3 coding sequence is TGTGCCTGTGACTCCCTTACTGGGGGTCGGTACACCGATAAACTCATCTTT. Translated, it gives CACDSLTGGRYTDKLIF.

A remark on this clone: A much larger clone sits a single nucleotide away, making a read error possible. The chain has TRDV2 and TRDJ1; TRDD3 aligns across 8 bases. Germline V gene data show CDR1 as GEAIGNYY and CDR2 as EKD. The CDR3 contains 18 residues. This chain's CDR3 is CACVTVSGGSVYTDKLIF. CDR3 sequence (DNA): TGTGCCTGTGTCACCGTGAGTGGGGGATCCGTCTACACCGATAAACTCATCTTT.

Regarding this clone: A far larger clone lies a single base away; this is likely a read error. The CDR3: CACDVLGDAYKLIF. CDR3 nucleotides: TGTGCCTGTGATGTACTGGGGGATGCCTATAAACTCATCTTT. The chain carries TRDV2 and TRDJ1, with 10 bases fitting TRDD3. Germline CDR1 and CDR2: GEAIGNYY and EKD. This CDR3 contains 14 residues. V was clipped by 4 bases and J by 6 bases; unmatched bases: 7.

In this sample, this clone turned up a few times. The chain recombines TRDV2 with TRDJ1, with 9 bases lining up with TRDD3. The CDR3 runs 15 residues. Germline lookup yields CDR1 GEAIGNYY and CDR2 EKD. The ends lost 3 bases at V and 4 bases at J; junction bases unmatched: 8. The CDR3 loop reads CACDLLGENHDKLIF. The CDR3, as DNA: TGTGCCTGTGACCTACTGGGGGAGAATCACGATAAACTCATCTTT.

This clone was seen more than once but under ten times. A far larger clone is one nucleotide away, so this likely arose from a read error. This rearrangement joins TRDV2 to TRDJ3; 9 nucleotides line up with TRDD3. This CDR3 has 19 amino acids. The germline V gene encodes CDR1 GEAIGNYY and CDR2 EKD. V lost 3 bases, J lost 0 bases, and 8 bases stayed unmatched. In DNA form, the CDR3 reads TGTGCCTGTGACGTCTTACTGGGGGACCTCTCCTGGGACACCCGACAGATGTTTTTC. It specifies CACDVLLGDLSWDTRQMFF.

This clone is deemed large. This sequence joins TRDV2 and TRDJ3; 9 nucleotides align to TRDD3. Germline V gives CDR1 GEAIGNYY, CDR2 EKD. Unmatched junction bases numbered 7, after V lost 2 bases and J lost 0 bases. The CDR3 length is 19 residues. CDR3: CACDKLGDEDSWDTRQMFF. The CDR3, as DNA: TGTGCCTGTGACAAACTGGGGGACGAGGACTCCTGGGACACCCGACAGATGTTTTTC.

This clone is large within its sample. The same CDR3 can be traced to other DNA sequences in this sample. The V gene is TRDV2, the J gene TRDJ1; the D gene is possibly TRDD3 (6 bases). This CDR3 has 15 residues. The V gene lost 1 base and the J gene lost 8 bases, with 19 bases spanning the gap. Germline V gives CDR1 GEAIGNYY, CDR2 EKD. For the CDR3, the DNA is TGTGCCTGTGACACGCTTGAAGGGGGACCCCCGAAACTCATCTTT. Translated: CACDTLEGGPPKLIF.

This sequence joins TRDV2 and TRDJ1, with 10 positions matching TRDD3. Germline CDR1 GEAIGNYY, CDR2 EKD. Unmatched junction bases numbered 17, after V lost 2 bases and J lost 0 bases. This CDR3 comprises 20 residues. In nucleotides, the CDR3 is TGTGCCTGTGACAGACTGGGGGATCCCCGTTCCGACCCTTACACCGATAAACTCATCTTT. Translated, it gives CACDRLGDPRSDPYTDKLIF.

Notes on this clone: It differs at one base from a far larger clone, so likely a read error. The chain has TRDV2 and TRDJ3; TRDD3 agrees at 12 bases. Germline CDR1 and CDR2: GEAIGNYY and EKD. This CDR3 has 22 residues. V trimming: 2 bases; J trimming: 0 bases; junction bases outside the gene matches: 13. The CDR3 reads CACDRVLGDTDNSSWDTRQMFF. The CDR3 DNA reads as TGTGCCTGTGACAGAGTACTGGGGGATACCGATAACAGCTCCTGGGACACCCGACAGATGTTTTTC.

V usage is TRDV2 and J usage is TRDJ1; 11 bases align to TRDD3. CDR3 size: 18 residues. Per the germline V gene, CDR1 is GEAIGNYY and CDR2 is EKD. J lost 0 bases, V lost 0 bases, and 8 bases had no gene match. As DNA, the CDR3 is TGTGCCTGTGACACCGTACTGGGGGATAAAAGGTACACCGATAAACTCATCTTT. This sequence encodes CACDTVLGDKRYTDKLIF.